This T cell receptor beta chain was sequenced during a study of blood T cell repertoires in COVID-19 (TCRdb year 2020). About the investigation overall: Collaborator samples came from the United States, Italy and Spain and covered acute and convalescent phases of COVID-19. Sample metadata almost always included a de-identified subject ID, COVID-19 status, age in years and sex. Deeply sampled blood TCRbeta repertoires from subjects exposed to, actively infected with, or recovered from COVID-19 were included in the dataset. The samples were drawn from the first 160 participants of the ongoing ImmuneRACE study and from 1,254 subjects provided by 6 global collaborators. The material from the prospective study consisted of cDNA or gDNA derived from T cells, B-cell-depleted T cells, or PBMCs. Where available, HLA class I and class II types were obtained from metadata supplied by the sample provider rather than from assay-based typing. The repertoires were released in a freely available public database meant as a resource for research on the immune response to SARS-CoV-2.

Collaborating institutions collected whole blood in K2EDTA tubes following their own protocols. For TCRbeta analysis, collaborators shipped samples as frozen whole blood, isolated PBMCs, or DNA extracted from either of those sample types. The immunoSEQ Assay, a bias-controlled multiplex PCR, was used to amplify TCRbeta CDR3 regions from genomic DNA. The authors processed their data as follows. The number of nucleated cells in each sample was estimated from the amplification of reference gene primers within the assay. Sequence reads were collapsed and filtered to measure the absolute abundance of every unique TCRbeta CDR3 rearrangement. For each sample, productive Simpson clonality was calculated by taking the square root of Simpson's diversity index across productive rearrangements. TCRdb obtained this table from immuneACCESS and retained in-frame rearrangements with V and J assigned. These tables miss some clones; where compared with another copy, unresolved V genes account for less than half of the shortfall, and the remainder is unexplained. V, J and clone size are taken as reported in that table, and D and trimming were inferred from the DNA itself. The table for this sample lists fewer than 300,000 clones; roughly 85% of them were counted only once. The ten largest clones take up about an eighth of the sample.

Spanning cysteine to phenylalanine, the CDR3 consists of 14 amino acids. This entry keeps only the CDR3 DNA: 42 bases, framed from base 1. The V end loses 3 bases and the J end loses 5 bases, and a stretch of 14 bases separates them. CDR1 SGHKS and CDR2 YYEKEE were looked up in the germline V gene (reference sequence). Overall results and qualifications from the work: How much clinical and demographic metadata was included differed by source and by participant, and the metadata was provided uncurated.

On this clone: Its antigen is unknown. Per-base quality was not reported, and no clone a single base away is much larger than it.

The sample taken for sequencing was peripheral blood. The V and J genes are TRBV5-5 and TRBJ2-5, with a weak D call of TRBD2 (6 bases match). The origin of this receptor is a human donor in a cohort sampled during active COVID-19. For the CDR3, the sequence is CASSYPEGRETQYF. In nucleotides, the sequence is TGTGCCAGCAGCTACCCGGAGGGTAGGGAGACCCAGTACTTC.